This record concerns one T cell receptor (beta chain) sequence. Its matching antigen is unknown. cDNA came from roughly 0.53 to 1 ug RNA primed by random hexamers. Amplification of TCR beta CDR3 used immunoSEQ multiplex PCR across 54 Vbeta and 13 Jbeta. MiXCR, applied by TCRdb to the immunoSEQ multiplex PCR reads, yields one record per CDR3 protein. The repertoire holds about 150,000 distinct CDR3 sequences, roughly 95% seen once, with approximately 0.15% in the top ten. The data were taken from a study of CD8 T cells in Susac syndrome. Study outcomes and limitations: A relatively small number of individuals underwent TCR sequencing and HLA analysis.

V was pared by 5 bases and J by 4 bases, with 16 bases between. This CDR3 contains 15 residues. From blood CD8+ and CD4+ T cells, TCR beta sequences were generated. TEMRA cells underwent FACS enrichment and CD8+ and CD4+ T cells underwent negative isolation. The chain uses TRBV12-3 or TRBV12-4 and TRBJ2-3; possibly TRBD2 for D (6 bases). The sequenced material came from CD8+ T cells from PBMCs. The clonotype was recovered from a human donor with multiple sclerosis. For the CDR3, the DNA is TGTGCCAGCAGTCCCGGAGGCGGGACCGCAGATACGCAGTATTTT. Amino acid sequence: CASSPGGGTADTQYF.